One TCR beta chain is described in this entry. Its antigen is unknown. One base away there is no much larger clone; base qualities are not given. TCRbeta CDR3 regions were amplified from genomic DNA by means of the immunoSEQ Assay, a bias-controlled multiplex PCR. As for the original processing: The number of nucleated cells in each sample was estimated by amplification of reference gene primers within the assay. Sequence reads were collapsed and filtered to measure the absolute abundance of every unique TCRbeta CDR3 rearrangement. For each sample, productive Simpson clonality was calculated as the square root of Simpson's diversity index over productive rearrangements. TCRdb took this table from immuneACCESS and kept in-frame rearrangements with V and J called. Such tables lack part of the clones; where checked against another copy, unresolved V genes explain under half of the gap, and the rest is unexplained. Clonal size and the V and J genes are those of that table, whereas D and trimming came from the DNA. The sample contains about 180,000 clones, 70% to 90% of them found a single time. Clones ranked in the top ten supply 9.5% to 12% of the sample.

The data are from a study of blood T cell repertoires in COVID-19 (dated by TCRdb to 2018 to 2021). Describing the broader study: The collaborator samples originated in the United States, Italy and Spain and spanned the acute and convalescent phases of COVID-19. The material from the prospective study consisted of cDNA or gDNA derived from T cells, B-cell-depleted T cells, or PBMCs. Subjects who had been exposed to COVID-19, were actively infected with it, or had recovered from it provided the deeply sampled blood TCRbeta repertoires that made up the dataset. The repertoires were released in a freely available public database intended as a resource for research on the immune response to SARS-CoV-2. The samples were drawn from the first 160 participants of the ongoing ImmuneRACE study and from 1,254 subjects provided by 6 global collaborators. The sample metadata nearly always contained a de-identified subject ID, COVID-19 status, age in years and sex. Where available, HLA class I and class II types were obtained from metadata supplied by the sample provider rather than from assay-based typing. Broader findings and caveats from the paper: The quantity of clinical and demographic metadata differed by source and by participant and was supplied without curation.

The CDR3, from cysteine to phenylalanine, totals 13 residues. The only DNA kept is the CDR3, 39 bases in frame from the first base. CDR1 SGDLS and CDR2 YYNGEE were looked up in the germline V gene. The junction carries 8 bases between V and J, which are trimmed by 3 bases and 2 bases respectively. The collaborating institutions used their own protocols to collect whole blood in K2EDTA tubes. Collaborator samples were shipped for TCRbeta analysis as frozen whole blood, isolated PBMCs, or DNA extracted from either sample type. The sequence was obtained from a human donor with active or convalescent COVID-19. The donor label of this sample is uncertain. This chain joins TRBV9 to TRBJ2-5, and perhaps TRBD2 as D gene, on 5 matching bases. Sequenced sample: peripheral blood. The DNA sequence is given as TGTGCCAGCAGCGCTGGGAGTCAAGAGACCCAGTACTTC. This codes for CASSAGSQETQYF.